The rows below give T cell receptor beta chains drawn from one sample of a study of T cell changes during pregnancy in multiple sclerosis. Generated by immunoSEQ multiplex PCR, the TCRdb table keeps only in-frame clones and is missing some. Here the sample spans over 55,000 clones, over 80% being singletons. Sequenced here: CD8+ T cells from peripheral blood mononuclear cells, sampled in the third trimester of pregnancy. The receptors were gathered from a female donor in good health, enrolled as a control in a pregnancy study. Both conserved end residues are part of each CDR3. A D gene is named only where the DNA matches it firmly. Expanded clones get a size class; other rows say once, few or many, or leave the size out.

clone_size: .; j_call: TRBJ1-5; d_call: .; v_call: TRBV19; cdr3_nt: TGTGCCAGTAGTATAGTTTGGGACATCAATCAGCCCCAGCATTTT; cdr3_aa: CASSIVWDINQPQHF
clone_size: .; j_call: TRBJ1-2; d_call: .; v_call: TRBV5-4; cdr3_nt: TGTGCCAGCAGCTCCAGGGGAATTTATGGCTACACCTTC; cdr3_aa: CASSSRGIYGYTF
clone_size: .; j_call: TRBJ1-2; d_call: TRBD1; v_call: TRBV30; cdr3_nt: TGTGCCTGGAGTACAGGGGGCGCCGACTATGGCTACACCTTC; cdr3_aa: CAWSTGGADYGYTF
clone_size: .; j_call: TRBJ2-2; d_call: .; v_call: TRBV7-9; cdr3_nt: TGTGCCAGCAGCCCACCTGGGGAGACCGGGGAGCTGTTTTTT; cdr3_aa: CASSPPGETGELFF
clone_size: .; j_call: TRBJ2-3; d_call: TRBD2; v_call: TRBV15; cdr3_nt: TGTGCCACCAGCCTCGGAACGCCCGGGGAGGGACTAGCCATAGCCACAGATACGCAGTATTTT; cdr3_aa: CATSLGTPGEGLAIATDTQYF
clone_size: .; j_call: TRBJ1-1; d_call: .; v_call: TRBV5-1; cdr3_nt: TGCGCCAGCAGCCCGGGGGGGGGCACTGAAGCTTTCTTT; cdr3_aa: CASSPGGGTEAFF
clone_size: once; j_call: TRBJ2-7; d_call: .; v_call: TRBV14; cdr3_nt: TGTGCCAGCAGCCAAGATGGGCGAGTCCACGAGCAGTACTTC; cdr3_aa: CASSQDGRVHEQYF
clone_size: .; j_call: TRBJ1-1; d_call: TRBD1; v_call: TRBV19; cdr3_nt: TGTGCCAGTAGTACCGACAGGGGGAATGAAGCTTTCTTT; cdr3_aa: CASSTDRGNEAFF
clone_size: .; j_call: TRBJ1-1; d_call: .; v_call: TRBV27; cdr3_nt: TGTGCCAGCAGTAGGAGGGTAGGGGCAAACACTGAAGCTTTCTTT; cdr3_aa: CASSRRVGANTEAFF
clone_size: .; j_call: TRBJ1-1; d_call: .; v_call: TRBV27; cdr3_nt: TGTGCCAGCAGTTTGGGTAGCGCCAACACTGAAGCTTTCTTT; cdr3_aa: CASSLGSANTEAFF
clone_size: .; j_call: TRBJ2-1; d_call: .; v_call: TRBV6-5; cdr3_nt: TGTGCCAGCAGTTTCCAGGGGCCCCACAATGAGCAGTTCTTC; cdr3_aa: CASSFQGPHNEQFF
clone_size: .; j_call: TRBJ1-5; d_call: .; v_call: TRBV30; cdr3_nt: TGTGCCTGGACCCCTAGGGGCAGCCTCAATCAGCCCCAGCATTTT; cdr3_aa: CAWTPRGSLNQPQHF